Listed below are T cell receptor beta chains from one sample, sequenced in a study of cytomegalovirus exposure and HLA in healthy donors. Some clones are missing from TCRdb's copy, which holds only in-frame ones; the method was immunoSEQ multiplex PCR. Among hundreds of thousands of clones, 82% were seen once, and the ten largest hold 6%. Sequencing input: PBMCs. These receptors were taken from a man aged 35 to 55 in good health and CMV-seropositive. The CDR3 runs from the conserved cysteine through the conserved F or W. A D gene is named only where the DNA matches it firmly. Clone size is stated in some rows and not others, as once, few, many or a class when expanded.

V gene	clone size	D gene	J gene	CDR3 protein	CDR3 DNA
TRBV6-6	.	TRBD2	TRBJ2-5	CASRLAGEETQYF	TGTGCCAGCAGGCTAGCGGGAGAAGAGACCCAGTACTTC
TRBV27	.	.	TRBJ1-4	CASSRLDSRANEKLFF	TGTGCCAGCAGTCGACTGGACAGTCGGGCGAATGAAAAACTGTTTTTT
TRBV5-6	.	.	TRBJ1-4	CASSLVSGLNEKLFF	TGTGCCAGCAGCTTGGTGTCAGGGTTAAATGAAAAACTGTTTTTT
TRBV5-1	few	TRBD1	TRBJ2-2	CASTHTPGTGDTGELFF	TGCGCCAGCACCCACACGCCCGGGACAGGGGATACCGGGGAGCTGTTTTTT
TRBV9	.	TRBD2	TRBJ2-7	CASSVKGSGGVGEQYF	TGTGCCAGCAGCGTTAAGGGAAGCGGGGGGGTCGGCGAGCAGTACTTC
TRBV12-5	.	TRBD2	TRBJ2-1	CASGLPRLAGYNEQFF	TGTGCTAGTGGTTTGCCTAGACTAGCGGGATACAATGAGCAGTTCTTC
TRBV2	.	.	TRBJ2-1	CAYSRGSNEQFF	TGTGCCTACTCAAGGGGGAGTAATGAGCAGTTCTTC
TRBV27	.	TRBD2	TRBJ2-7	CASSLSGGRGYEQYF	TGTGCCAGCAGTTTATCGGGGGGGAGGGGCTACGAGCAGTACTTC
TRBV25-1	few	.	TRBJ2-3	CASSGEGVVTQYF	TGTGCCAGCAGTGGTGAGGGAGTTGTCACGCAGTATTTT
TRBV15	.	.	TRBJ2-5	CATSRESRQETQYF	TGTGCCACCAGCAGAGAGTCCAGGCAAGAGACCCAGTACTTC
TRBV19	.	TRBD2	TRBJ2-1	CASSIGRRTSVYNEQFF	TGTGCCAGTAGTATAGGGAGGAGGACTAGCGTCTACAATGAGCAGTTCTTC
TRBV7-9	.	TRBD2	TRBJ2-7	CASSSGLSYEQYF	TGTGCCAGCAGCTCGGGACTATCATACGAGCAGTACTTC
TRBV27	.	.	TRBJ2-2	CASSFYGTLTGELFF	TGTGCCAGCAGTTTTTACGGGACTCTGACCGGGGAGCTGTTTTTT
TRBV6-5	.	.	TRBJ1-1	CASSYSIVSEAFF	TGTGCCAGCAGTTACTCCATCGTGAGTGAAGCTTTCTTT
TRBV5-1	.	.	TRBJ2-6	CASSSIAAISGANVLTF	TGCGCCAGCTCATCCATAGCGGCAATCTCTGGGGCCAACGTCCTGACTTTC
TRBV27	.	.	TRBJ2-3	CASSFGGPADTQYF	TGTGCCAGCAGTTTCGGCGGGCCCGCAGATACGCAGTATTTT
TRBV27	.	.	TRBJ1-1	CASSLLQPGGANTEAFF	TGTGCCAGCAGTTTATTGCAACCGGGGGGTGCGAACACTGAAGCTTTCTTT
TRBV6-5	.	TRBD1	TRBJ2-6	CASSSRGSGANVLTF	TGTGCCAGCAGTTCCAGGGGGTCTGGGGCCAACGTCCTGACTTTC
TRBV18	.	TRBD1	TRBJ1-5	CASSPGQGVPNQPQHF	TGTGCCAGCTCACCTGGACAGGGGGTCCCCAATCAGCCCCAGCATTTT
TRBV7-3	.	.	TRBJ2-1	CASSLIGGEAYNEQFF	TGTGCCAGCAGCTTAATTGGTGGGGAGGCCTACAATGAGCAGTTCTTC
TRBV5-8	.	TRBD2	TRBJ2-5	CASSLLLAGDLQETQYF	TGTGCCAGCAGCTTGTTACTAGCGGGGGATCTACAAGAGACCCAGTACTTC
TRBV7-8	.	TRBD1	TRBJ2-3	CASSLRDRSTDTQYF	TGTGCCAGCAGCCTACGGGACAGAAGCACAGATACGCAGTATTTT
TRBV6-1	.	.	TRBJ2-1	CASSVDILRSYEQFF	TGTGCCAGCAGTGTAGACATCCTCCGGTCCTATGAGCAGTTCTTC
TRBV19	.	.	TRBJ2-3	CASRYRGNTDTQYF	TGTGCCAGTAGATATCGGGGAAACACAGATACGCAGTATTTT
TRBV19	.	.	TRBJ1-5	CASTDRYSNQPQHF	TGTGCCAGTACAGACAGGTATAGCAATCAGCCCCAGCATTTT
TRBV7-9	.	TRBD1	TRBJ2-4	CASSSTGGADIQYF	TGTGCCAGCAGCTCAACAGGGGGCGCGGACATTCAGTACTTC
TRBV6-5	.	TRBD1	TRBJ1-2	CASSSTTGPSGYTF	TGTGCCAGCAGTTCTACGACAGGGCCAAGTGGCTACACCTTC
TRBV25-1	.	TRBD2	TRBJ2-5	CASSELLRETVGETQYF	TGTGCCAGCAGTGAATTGTTGCGGGAGACAGTTGGTGAGACCCAGTACTTC
TRBV29-1	.	TRBD2	TRBJ2-2	CSVAAGGTGELFF	TGCAGCGTTGCAGCGGGAGGGACCGGGGAGCTGTTTTTT
TRBV27	.	TRBD1	TRBJ2-7	CASSKLTGGTYEQYF	TGTGCCAGCAGTAAATTGACAGGGGGCACCTACGAGCAGTACTTC
TRBV7-9	.	.	TRBJ1-4	CASSTSGGGANEKLFF	TGTGCCAGCAGCACCTCTGGGGGGGGTGCTAATGAAAAACTGTTTTTT
TRBV11-3	.	TRBD2	TRBJ2-4	CASSLAVTAGPLAKNIQYF	TGTGCCAGCAGCTTAGCGGTTACAGCGGGGCCTCTAGCCAAAAACATTCAGTACTTC
TRBV11-2	.	TRBD2	TRBJ2-1	CASSSGTSGRLLNEQFF	TGTGCCAGCAGCTCCGGGACTAGCGGGAGATTGCTCAATGAGCAGTTCTTC
TRBV29-1	.	.	TRBJ1-5	CSVGYRPNQPQHF	TGCAGCGTTGGTTACAGACCAAATCAGCCCCAGCATTTT
TRBV27	few	TRBD2	TRBJ2-3	CASSRGGYTDTQYF	TGTGCCAGCAGTCGGGGGGGCTACACAGATACGCAGTATTTT
TRBV6-5	.	TRBD1	TRBJ2-5	CASSDMGQGRINF	TGTGCCAGCAGTGATATGGGACAGGGCCGGATAAACTTC
TRBV5-1	.	TRBD1	TRBJ1-4	CASSAGTGSEKLFF	TGCGCCAGCAGCGCCGGGACAGGAAGTGAAAAACTGTTTTTT